Listed below are T cell receptor beta chains from one sample, sequenced in a study of blood T cell repertoires in COVID-19. Clones were sequenced by immunoSEQ multiplex PCR, and TCRdb holds only the in-frame ones, with some missing. The table includes 350,000 or so clones, under 95% detected once. Sequenced: PBMCs or T cells enriched from blood (not recorded which). All receptors come from a woman in her 30s who had recovered from COVID-19. Both conserved end residues are part of each CDR3. A D gene is named only where the DNA matches it firmly. The size entry is marked missing in some rows and otherwise reads once, few, many or a size class.

. TRBJ1-1 . TRBV7-9 TGTGCCAGCAGCTTAACAGTCGGGGAACCTGAAGCTTTCTTT CASSLTVGEPEAFF
. TRBJ2-2 . TRBV5-5 TGTGCCAGCAGCTTTTCCCTCACCGGGGAGCTGTTTTTT CASSFSLTGELFF
TRBD1 TRBJ1-1 . TRBV28 TGTGCCAGCAGTTCACCGGACAGGGTGAACACTGAAGCTTTCTTT CASSSPDRVNTEAFF
TRBD1 TRBJ1-1 . TRBV6-5 TGTGCCAGCAGTTCCCAGGGGGGAAGCACTGAAGCTTTCTTT CASSSQGGSTEAFF
. TRBJ2-7 . TRBV6-2/TRBV6-3 TGTGCCAGCAGTTACTTAGGACAGTCCTACGAGCAGTACTTC CASSYLGQSYEQYF
TRBD1 TRBJ1-5 . TRBV6-5 TGTGCCAGCAGAGGACAGGGGCTATCGCCCCAGCATTTT CASRGQGLSPQHF
. TRBJ2-2 . TRBV27 TGTGCCAGCAGTTTTATAGGGGGCACCGGGGAGCTGTTTTTT CASSFIGGTGELFF
. TRBJ1-6 once TRBV28 TGTGCCAGCAGTTTATTCGCGGGGGTGCGGAATTCACCCCTCCACTTT CASSLFAGVRNSPLHF
. TRBJ1-3 . TRBV28 TGTGCCAGCAGTTTATACATGGCAAGCTCTGGAAACACCATATATTTT CASSLYMASSGNTIYF
. TRBJ2-7 . TRBV11-2 TGTGCCAGCAGCTCGGGACTCGCCACCTACGAGCAGTACTTC CASSSGLATYEQYF